This entry describes one T cell receptor beta chain. Germline V gene lookup returns CDR1 MGHRA and CDR2 YSYEKL. The CDR3 consists of 15 residues. V was shortened by 4 bases and J by 1 base, with 11 bases between the two germline ends. Sequenced by immunoSEQ multiplex PCR; TCRdb stores in-frame clones only, minus some. The sample contains some 41,000 clones, 80% to 90% of which appear only once. Every one of the patients relapsed after autologous stem cell transplantation (brentuximab vedotin exposure was variable). This entry comes from a study of PD-1 blockade in classical Hodgkin lymphoma. This chain links TRBV4-1 with TRBJ2-1, with a tentative D call TRBD2 (5 bases). Sequencing was performed on peripheral blood mononuclear cells (PBMCs), taken before the second cycle of nivolumab. The TCR originated in a human donor with classical Hodgkin lymphoma. The CDR3 DNA reads as TGCGCCAGCAGCCCCCGACGAGGGTCCTACAATGAGCAGTTCTTC. Protein: CASSPRRGSYNEQFF.